A selection of T cell receptor beta chains follows, all from one sample in a study of tumor-infiltrating lymphocytes in primary liver carcinoma. A single record per CDR3 protein comes from TCRdb applying MiXCR to the multiplex PCR reads. The sample has 48,000 or so distinct CDR3 sequences, around 79% seen once; the top ten hold roughly a quarter. The sequenced material came from liver tumor tissue from sampling region 3. The receptors shown here come from a man between 35 and 55 years old with primary liver carcinoma and hepatitis B virus infection. Both conserved end residues are part of each CDR3. Each record gives: D gene, clone size, J gene, CDR3 length, V gene, CDR3 protein, CDR3 DNA. The D gene is left open where the match is weak. Clone size is not always given. Where it is, it says once, few, many or a class for expanded clones.

D: NA
size: NA
J: TRBJ1-1
length: 14
V: TRBV5-1
CDR3: CASSLGTVNTEAFF
DNA: TGCGCTAGCAGCCTCGGGACCGTGAACACTGAAGCTTTCTTT

D: NA
size: NA
J: TRBJ2-5
length: 15
V: TRBV28
CDR3: CTSSFGVRYQETQNF
DNA: TGTACCAGCAGTTTCGGTGTCAGGTACCAAGAGACCCAGAACTTC

D: TRBD2
size: NA
J: TRBJ2-7
length: 15
V: TRBV14
CDR3: CASSRYSGFTYEQYF
DNA: TGTGCCAGCAGCCGATATAGCGGGTTTACCTACGAGCAATACTTC

D: NA
size: NA
J: TRBJ2-7
length: 12
V: TRBV7-8
CDR3: CASNFQVGEQYF
DNA: TGTGCCAGTAACTTTCAGGTCGGAGAGCAGTACTTC

D: TRBD1
size: many
J: TRBJ1-2
length: 14
V: TRBV12-3/TRBV12-4
CDR3: CASSLLQGAHGYTF
DNA: TGTGCCAGCAGTTTATTGCAGGGGGCGCACGGCTACACCTTC

D: NA
size: NA
J: TRBJ1-1
length: 14
V: TRBV3-1
CDR3: CASSQGRGNTEAFF
DNA: TGTGCCAGCAGCCAAGGAAGGGGCAACACTGAAGCTTTCTTT

D: NA
size: NA
J: TRBJ2-3
length: 17
V: TRBV4-1
CDR3: CASSPSGGAGMSDTQYF
DNA: TGCGCTAGCAGCCCCTCTGGGGGGGCGGGAATGTCAGATACGCAGTATTTT

D: NA
size: NA
J: TRBJ2-5
length: 13
V: TRBV6-2/TRBV6-3
CDR3: CASTHASEETQYF
DNA: TGTGCCAGTACACACGCTAGCGAGGAGACCCAGTACTTC

D: NA
size: NA
J: TRBJ1-1
length: 13
V: TRBV10-2
CDR3: CASSGMENTEAFF
DNA: TGCGCCAGCAGTGGTATGGAGAACACTGAAGCTTTCTTT

D: TRBD2
size: NA
J: TRBJ2-3
length: 16
V: TRBV11-1
CDR3: CASSKGLAVNTNTQYF
DNA: TGTGCCAGCAGCAAAGGACTAGCGGTTAACACAAATACGCAGTATTTT

D: NA
size: many
J: TRBJ1-6
length: 14
V: TRBV6-5
CDR3: CASSYGGSNSPLHF
DNA: TGTGCCAGCAGTTACGGTGGCAGTAATTCACCCCTCCACTTT

D: NA
size: NA
J: TRBJ1-1
length: 15
V: TRBV10-3
CDR3: CAISETAGLETDAFF
DNA: TGTGCCATCAGTGAGACGGCAGGGCTGGAAACTGACGCTTTCTTT

D: TRBD2
size: many
J: TRBJ2-1
length: 17
V: TRBV29-1
CDR3: CSVVGTSGKGAYNEQFF
DNA: TGCAGCGTTGTAGGGACTAGCGGGAAGGGCGCCTACAATGAGCAGTTCTTC